A single sample gave rise to the 18 T cell receptor beta chains below, sequenced in a study of cytomegalovirus exposure and HLA in healthy donors. A multiplex PCR was run with 60 Vbeta primers and 13 Jbeta primers. The table came from immunoSEQ multiplex PCR; TCRdb's copy has only in-frame clones and leaves some out. The sample has about 110,000 clones, 70% to 80% seen once. Specimen: PBMCs. The origin of the receptors is a man over 45 in good health and CMV-seropositive.

The gene calls are TRBV5-5 and TRBJ2-7; D call uncertain. The germline CDR1 and CDR2 sequences are SGHKS and YYEKEE (reference sequence). V shed 2 bases and J shed 6 bases, with 15 bases lying between them. The CDR3 is made up of 14 amino acids. The DNA of the CDR3 is TGTGCCAGCAGCTTACTAACCAAAGGTTCCGAGCAGTACTTC. It specifies CASSLLTKGSEQYF.

J is TRBJ2-7 and V is TRBV5-4; TRBD1 aligns across 7 bases. CDR3 length: 13 amino acids. Germline V lookup: CDR1 SGHNT, CDR2 YYREEE (reference sequence). V lost 4 bases and J lost 4; bases outside the gene matches: 5. The CDR3 reads CASSPRDSYEQYF. CDR3 DNA sequence: TGTGCCAGCAGCCCCCGGGACAGTTACGAGCAGTACTTC. The full variable domain, rest sourced from reference TRBV5-4 and TRBJ2-7, is ETGVTQSPTHLIKTRGQQVTLRCSSQSGHNTVSWYQQALGQGPQFIFQYYREEENGRGNFPPRFSGLQFPNYSSELNVNALELDDSALYLCASSPRDSYEQYFGPGTRLTVT.

This clone occurred a few times. Here the CDR3 reads CASSTGGTEAFF. The DNA for the CDR3 is TGTGCCAGCAGCACAGGGGGCACTGAAGCTTTCTTT. V and J are TRBV11-1 and TRBJ1-1; 8 bases fit TRBD1. This CDR3 has 12 residues. With V trimmed by 5 bases and J by 4 bases, 0 bases remained unmatched. Germline V gene data show CDR1 as SGHAT and CDR2 as FQDESV (reference sequence). The full variable domain, in which reference TRBV11-1 and TRBJ1-1 provide the parts outside the CDR3, is EAEVAQSPRYKITEKSQAVAFWCDPISGHATLYWYRQILGQGPELLVQFQDESVVDDSQLPKDRFSAERLKGVDSTLKIQPAELGDSAMYLCASSTGGTEAFFGQGTRLTVV.

The gene calls are TRBV19 and TRBJ1-1; no clear D. CDR1 LNHDA and CDR2 SQIVND come from the germline V gene (reference sequence). This CDR3 is built from 14 residues. Trimming took off 3 bases at V and 6 bases at J, with 14 bases between the two ends. The CDR3 region is CASSISRAVPEAFF. For the CDR3, the DNA is TGTGCCAGTAGTATCTCTCGAGCGGTTCCTGAAGCTTTCTTT.

The gene calls are TRBV4-2 and TRBJ2-5, with 10 bases that match TRBD2. With V trimmed by 0 bases and J by 1 base, 5 bases remained unmatched. The CDR3 is 17 residues long. CDR1 LGHNA and CDR2 YNFKEQ come from the germline V gene. CDR3 residues: CASSQERAGGAQETQYF. The CDR3 coding sequence is TGTGCCAGCAGCCAAGAACGAGCGGGGGGGGCCCAAGAGACCCAGTACTTC.

For this clone: The junction does not match germline at one end; this may be a read error. V gene TRBV4-1 combines with J gene TRBJ1-1; TRBD1 agrees at 12 bases. Germline assignment: CDR1 MGHRA and CDR2 YSYEKL. The CDR3 consists of 16 residues. In nucleotides, the CDR3 is TGCGCCAGCAGCCAATCGTCCGGGACAGGGGGCTGGGAGGTGATCTTT. It yields the protein CASSQSSGTGGWEVIF.

The chain uses TRBV9 and TRBJ1-4; no firm D call. The CDR3 extends over 14 amino acids. Trimming stripped 0 bases from V and 10 bases from J, with 13 bases between. The germline V gene has CDR1 SGDLS and CDR2 YYNGEE. The CDR3 nucleotides are TGTGCCAGCAGCGTAGAACCGACCCCGGGAAAACTGTTTTTT. Translation gives CASSVEPTPGKLFF.

This chain connects TRBV9 to TRBJ1-1; the D is unclear. The germline V gene encodes CDR1 SGDLS and CDR2 YYNGEE. This CDR3 is 11 amino acids long. V lost 4 bases, J lost 8 bases, and 9 bases lay in between. The CDR3 bases are TGTGCCAGCAGCTCCCGCGGGGAAGCTTTCTTT. As protein: CASSSRGEAFF.

In this sample, this clone turned up once. V and J are TRBV5-1 and TRBJ2-5, with a tentative D call TRBD1 (6 bases). Germline V gene sequence: CDR1 SGHRS, CDR2 YFSETQ. Trimming took 0 bases from V and 14 from J, leaving 17 bases between them. The CDR3 totals 13 residues. As DNA, the CDR3 is TGCGCCAGCAGCTTGGAAGTCGGGAAGGACAGATACTTC. This sequence encodes CASSLEVGKDRYF.

This chain uses TRBV5-1 with TRBJ1-2, with 9 bases matching TRBD1. The germline V gene encodes CDR1 SGHRS and CDR2 YFSETQ. The CDR3 runs 15 residues. V shed 0 bases and J 8 bases; nucleotides not matched to a gene: 8. CDR3 region: CASSLAGQGGLGYTF. The CDR3 bases are TGCGCCAGCAGCTTGGCGGGACAGGGAGGATTGGGCTACACCTTC.

This clone showed up just a few times. V and J are TRBV4-1 and TRBJ2-1; possibly TRBD2 for D (5 bases). The CDR3 has 15 amino acids. In germline, CDR1 is MGHRA, CDR2 YSYEKL. Deletions cut 0 bases from V and 2 bases from J, with 8 bases between. CDR3 nucleotide sequence: TGCGCCAGCAGCCAAGAGGGAGTCACCTACAATGAGCAGTTCTTC. Amino acid sequence: CASSQEGVTYNEQFF.

The rearrangement links TRBV5-1 to TRBJ1-4, with 7 bases matching TRBD1. Germline V gives CDR1 SGHRS, CDR2 YFSETQ. V gave up 4 bases and J gave up 7 bases; unmatched junction bases: 10. The CDR3 is 15 residues long. CDR3 sequence reads: CASSRGQEIGEKLFF. The CDR3 coding sequence is TGCGCCAGCAGCCGAGGACAGGAAATAGGTGAAAAACTGTTTTTT.

The CDR3 loop is CAWSPGTATDTQYF. CDR3 DNA: TGTGCCTGGAGTCCTGGGACAGCCACAGATACGCAGTATTTT. V gene TRBV30 combines with J gene TRBJ2-3, with TRBD1 identical over 7 bases. The length of the CDR3 is 14 residues. J was trimmed by 2 bases and V by 2 bases; bases with no gene match: 4. Germline-derived CDR1 and CDR2 are GTSNPN and SVGIG (reference sequence). The whole variable domain, filled in from reference TRBV30 and TRBJ2-3, reads SQTIHQWPATLVQPVGSPLSLECTVEGTSNPNLYWYRQAAGRGLQLLFYSVGIGQISSEVPQNLSASRPQDRQFILSSKKLLLSDSGFYLCAWSPGTATDTQYFGPGTRLTVL.

The genes are TRBV6-6 and TRBJ1-1; the D is unclear. V lost 6 bases and J lost 7, with 15 bases in between. The germline gives CDR1 MNHNY, CDR2 SVGAGI (reference sequence). This CDR3 spans 13 amino acids. Here the CDR3 DNA reads TGTGCCAGCAGCTTAGATAAGATCGGTGAAGCTTTCTTT. Encoded protein: CASSLDKIGEAFF.

The J gene is TRBJ2-1, the V gene TRBV19, with TRBD2 matching over 8 bases. The CDR3 length is 18 residues. The ends lost 7 bases at V and 1 base at J; junction bases unmatched: 15. CDR1 and CDR2 from the germline V gene are LNHDA and SQIVND (reference sequence). The CDR3 DNA is TGTGCCAGTACCGCTAGCGGGTTCACAATGGGGTCCTACAATGAGCAGTTCTTC. Amino acids: CASTASGFTMGSYNEQFF.

The chain employs TRBV5-4 and TRBJ1-2; TRBD1 is a possible D gene (6 bases). V was pared by 1 base and J by 7 bases, with 14 bases between. Germline V lookup: CDR1 SGHNT, CDR2 YYREEE (reference sequence). The CDR3 is 14 amino acids. The chain's CDR3 is CASSLTGSKAGYTF. The CDR3 DNA reads TGTGCCAGCAGCTTGACAGGGTCCAAGGCTGGCTACACCTTC.

The chain has TRBV9 and TRBJ2-7; TRBD2 matches 7 bases. Germline V gene data show CDR1 as SGDLS and CDR2 as YYNGEE. The V and J ends lost 4 bases and 3 bases, in that order; junction bases with no gene match: 13. The CDR3 consists of 16 residues. The CDR3 protein is CASSPLESAGHYEQYF. The CDR3 DNA reads TGTGCCAGCAGCCCCCTCGAATCAGCGGGGCACTACGAGCAGTACTTC.

The chain carries TRBV9 and TRBJ2-5; D unclear. The CDR3 runs 15 residues. V was cut by 0 bases and J by 4 bases, with 13 bases left in between. Germline V gene sequence: CDR1 SGDLS, CDR2 YYNGEE. CDR3 nucleotide sequence: TGTGCCAGCAGCGTAGGTAATAGCCTCGGAGAGACCCAGTACTTC. As protein: CASSVGNSLGETQYF.